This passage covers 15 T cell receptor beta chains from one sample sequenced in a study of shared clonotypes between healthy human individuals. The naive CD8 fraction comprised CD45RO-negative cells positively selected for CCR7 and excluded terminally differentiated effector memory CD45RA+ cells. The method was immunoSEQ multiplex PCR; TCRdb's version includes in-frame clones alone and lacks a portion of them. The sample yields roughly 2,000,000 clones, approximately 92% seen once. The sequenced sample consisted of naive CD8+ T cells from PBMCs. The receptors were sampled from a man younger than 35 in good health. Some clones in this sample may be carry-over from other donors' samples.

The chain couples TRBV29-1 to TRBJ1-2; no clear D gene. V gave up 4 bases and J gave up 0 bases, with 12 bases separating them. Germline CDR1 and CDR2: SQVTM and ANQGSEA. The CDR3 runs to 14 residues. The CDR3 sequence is CSVGPGVSNYGYTF. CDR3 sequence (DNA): TGCAGCGTTGGTCCCGGGGTATCTAACTATGGCTACACCTTC.

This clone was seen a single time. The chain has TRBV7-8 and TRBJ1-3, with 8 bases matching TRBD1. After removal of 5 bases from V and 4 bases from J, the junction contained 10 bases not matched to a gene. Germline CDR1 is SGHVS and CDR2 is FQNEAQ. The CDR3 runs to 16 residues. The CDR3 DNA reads TGTGCCAGCAGCCCGGTGCAGGGGGCAGGGGGAAACACCATATATTTT. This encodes CASSPVQGAGGNTIYF.

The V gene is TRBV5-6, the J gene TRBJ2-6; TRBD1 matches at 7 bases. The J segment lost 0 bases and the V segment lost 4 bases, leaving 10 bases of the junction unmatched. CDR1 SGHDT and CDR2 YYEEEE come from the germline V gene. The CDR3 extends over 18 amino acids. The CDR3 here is CASSPRDSPSSGANVLTF. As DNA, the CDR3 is TGTGCCAGCAGCCCCCGGGACAGCCCTAGCTCTGGGGCCAACGTCCTGACTTTC.

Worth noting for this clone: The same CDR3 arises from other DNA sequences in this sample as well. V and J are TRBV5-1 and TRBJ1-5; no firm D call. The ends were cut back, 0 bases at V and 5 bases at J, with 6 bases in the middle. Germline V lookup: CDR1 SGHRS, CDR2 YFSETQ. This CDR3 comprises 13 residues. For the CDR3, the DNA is TGCGCCAGCAGCTTGGGCGGGTATCAGCCCCAGCATTTT. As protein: CASSLGGYQPQHF.

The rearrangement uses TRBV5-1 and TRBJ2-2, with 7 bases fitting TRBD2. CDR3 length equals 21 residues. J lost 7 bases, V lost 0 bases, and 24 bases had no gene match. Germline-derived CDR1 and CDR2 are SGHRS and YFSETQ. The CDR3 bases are TGCGCCAGCAGCTTGGCTTTGTGGGGCGAAAATGCGGGAGACGGGAACGGGGAGCTGTTTTTT. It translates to CASSLALWGENAGDGNGELFF. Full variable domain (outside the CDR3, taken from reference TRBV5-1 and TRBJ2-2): KAGVTQTPRYLIKTRGQQVTLSCSPISGHRSVSWYQQTPGQGLQFLFEYFSETQRNKGNFPGRFSGRQFSNSRSEMNVSTLELGDSALYLCASSLALWGENAGDGNGELFFGEGSRLTVL.

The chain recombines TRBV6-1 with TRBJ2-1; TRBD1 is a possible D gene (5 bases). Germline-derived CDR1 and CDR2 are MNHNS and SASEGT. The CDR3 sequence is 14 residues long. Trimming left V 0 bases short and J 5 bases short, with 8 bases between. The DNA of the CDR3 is TGTGCCAGCAGTGAAGCGGGGCCGAACAATGAGCAGTTCTTC. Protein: CASSEAGPNNEQFF.

The CDR3 bases are TGTGCCAGCAGCTTAGGGACGGACGGGAAATACTCTGGAAACACCATATATTTT. Its protein product is CASSLGTDGKYSGNTIYF. This chain links TRBV7-6 with TRBJ1-3; no clear D. The V end lost 1 base, the J end lost 0 bases, and 16 bases lay between the germline ends. This CDR3 comprises 18 residues. CDR1 SGHVS and CDR2 FNYEAQ come from the germline V gene. Full variable domain (remainder filled in from reference TRBV7-6 and TRBJ1-3): GAGVSQSPRYKVTKRGQDVALRCDPISGHVSLYWYRQALGQGPEFLTYFNYEAQQDKSGLPNDRFSAERPEGSISTLTIQRTEQRDSAMYRCASSLGTDGKYSGNTIYFGEGSWLTVV.

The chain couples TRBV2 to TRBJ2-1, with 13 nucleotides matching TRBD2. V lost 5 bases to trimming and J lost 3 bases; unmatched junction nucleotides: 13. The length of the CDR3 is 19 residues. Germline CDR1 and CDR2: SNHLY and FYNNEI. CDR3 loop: CASSHKTGTSGKGYNEQFF. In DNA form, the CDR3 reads TGTGCCAGCAGTCACAAAACCGGGACTAGCGGGAAGGGCTACAATGAGCAGTTCTTC. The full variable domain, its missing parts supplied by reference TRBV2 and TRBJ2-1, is EPEVTQTPSHQVTQMGQEVILRCVPISNHLYFYWYRQILGQKVEFLVSFYNNEISEKSEIFDDQFSVERPDGSNFTLKIRSTKLEDSAMYFCASSHKTGTSGKGYNEQFFGPGTRLTVL.

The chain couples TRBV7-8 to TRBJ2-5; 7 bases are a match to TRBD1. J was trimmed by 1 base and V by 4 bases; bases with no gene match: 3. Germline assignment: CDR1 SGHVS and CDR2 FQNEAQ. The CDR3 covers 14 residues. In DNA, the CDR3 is TGTGCCAGCAGCTCCGGGACAGCCCAAGAGACCCAGTACTTC. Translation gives CASSSGTAQETQYF.

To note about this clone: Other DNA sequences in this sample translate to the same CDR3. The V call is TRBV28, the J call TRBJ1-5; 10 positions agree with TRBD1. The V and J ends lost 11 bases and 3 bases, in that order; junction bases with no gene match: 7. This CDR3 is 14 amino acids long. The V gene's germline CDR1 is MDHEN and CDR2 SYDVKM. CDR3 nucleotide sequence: TGTGCCGGGGAGGACAGGGGGTCCAATCAGCCCCAGCATTTT. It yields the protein CAGEDRGSNQPQHF.

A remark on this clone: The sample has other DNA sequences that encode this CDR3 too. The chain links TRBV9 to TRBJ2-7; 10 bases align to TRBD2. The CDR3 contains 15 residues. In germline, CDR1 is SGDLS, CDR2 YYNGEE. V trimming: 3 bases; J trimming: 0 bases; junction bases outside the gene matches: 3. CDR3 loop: CASSATSGNSYEQYF. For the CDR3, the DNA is TGTGCCAGCAGCGCTACTAGCGGGAACTCCTACGAGCAGTACTTC.

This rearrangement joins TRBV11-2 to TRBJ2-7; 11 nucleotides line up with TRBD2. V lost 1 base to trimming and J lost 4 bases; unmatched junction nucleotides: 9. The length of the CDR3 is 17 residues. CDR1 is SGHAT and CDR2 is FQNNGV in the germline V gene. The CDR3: CASSLARLAGGLYEQYF. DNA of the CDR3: TGTGCCAGCAGCTTAGCCCGCCTAGCGGGAGGCCTATACGAGCAGTACTTC.

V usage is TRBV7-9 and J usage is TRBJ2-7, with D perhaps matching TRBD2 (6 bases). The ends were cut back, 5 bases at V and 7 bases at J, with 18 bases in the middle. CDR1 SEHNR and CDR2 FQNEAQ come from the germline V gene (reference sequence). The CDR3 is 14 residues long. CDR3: CASSPRTNTGEQYF. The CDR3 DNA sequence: TGTGCCAGCAGCCCGCGGACTAATACTGGGGAGCAGTACTTC.

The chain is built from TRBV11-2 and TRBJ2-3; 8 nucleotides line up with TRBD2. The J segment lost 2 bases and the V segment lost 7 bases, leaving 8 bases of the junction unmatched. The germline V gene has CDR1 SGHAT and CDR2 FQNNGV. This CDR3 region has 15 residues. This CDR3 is CASTLAGLSTDTQYF. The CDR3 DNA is TGTGCCAGCACCCTAGCGGGCCTTTCCACAGATACGCAGTATTTT.

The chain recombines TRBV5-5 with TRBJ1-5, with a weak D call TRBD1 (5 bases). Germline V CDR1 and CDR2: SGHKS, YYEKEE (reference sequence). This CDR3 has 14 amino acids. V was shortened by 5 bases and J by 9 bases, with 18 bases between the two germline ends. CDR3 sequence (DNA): TGTGCCAGCAGTCCCGGACTCCTCGGGGGGCCCCAGCATTTT. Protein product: CASSPGLLGGPQHF.